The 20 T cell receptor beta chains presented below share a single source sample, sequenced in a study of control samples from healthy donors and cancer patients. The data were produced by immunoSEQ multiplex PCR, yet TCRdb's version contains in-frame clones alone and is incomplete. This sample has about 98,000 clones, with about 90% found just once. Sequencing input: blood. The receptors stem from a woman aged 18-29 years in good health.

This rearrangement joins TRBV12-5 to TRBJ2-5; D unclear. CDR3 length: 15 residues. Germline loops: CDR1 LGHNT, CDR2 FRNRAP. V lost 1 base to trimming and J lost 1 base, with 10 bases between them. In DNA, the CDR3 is TGTGCTAGTGGTTTGGGCGACTCGGTCCAAGAGACCCAGTACTTC. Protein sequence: CASGLGDSVQETQYF.

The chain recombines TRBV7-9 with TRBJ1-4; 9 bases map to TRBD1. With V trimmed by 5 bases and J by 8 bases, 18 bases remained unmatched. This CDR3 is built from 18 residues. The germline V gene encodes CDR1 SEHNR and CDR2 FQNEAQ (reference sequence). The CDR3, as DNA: TGTGCCAGCAGCCCGGCGCGCAAATCGGGACAGGGAAGGGAAAAACTGTTTTTT. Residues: CASSPARKSGQGREKLFF.

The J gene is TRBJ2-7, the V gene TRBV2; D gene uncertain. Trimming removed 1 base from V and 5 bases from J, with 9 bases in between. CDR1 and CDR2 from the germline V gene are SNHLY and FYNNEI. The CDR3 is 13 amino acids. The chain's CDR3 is CASSEGRQHEQYF. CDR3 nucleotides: TGTGCCAGCAGTGAAGGTAGGCAGCACGAGCAGTACTTC.

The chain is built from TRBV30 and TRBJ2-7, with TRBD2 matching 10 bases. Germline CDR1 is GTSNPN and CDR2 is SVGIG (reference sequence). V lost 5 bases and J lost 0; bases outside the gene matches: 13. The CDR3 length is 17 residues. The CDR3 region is CAWRAPTSGLHSYEQYF. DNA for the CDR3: TGTGCCTGGCGTGCTCCGACTAGCGGGTTACACTCCTACGAGCAGTACTTC.

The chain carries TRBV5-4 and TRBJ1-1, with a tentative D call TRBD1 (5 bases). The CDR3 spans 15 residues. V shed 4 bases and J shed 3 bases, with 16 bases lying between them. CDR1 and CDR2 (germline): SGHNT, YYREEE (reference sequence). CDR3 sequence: CASSLVRAPYTEAFF. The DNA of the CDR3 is TGTGCCAGCAGCCTGGTCAGGGCCCCTTACACTGAAGCTTTCTTT. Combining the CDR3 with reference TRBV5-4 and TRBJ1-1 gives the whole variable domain ETGVTQSPTHLIKTRGQQVTLRCSSQSGHNTVSWYQQALGQGPQFIFQYYREEENGRGNFPPRFSGLQFPNYSSELNVNALELDDSALYLCASSLVRAPYTEAFFGQGTRLTVV.

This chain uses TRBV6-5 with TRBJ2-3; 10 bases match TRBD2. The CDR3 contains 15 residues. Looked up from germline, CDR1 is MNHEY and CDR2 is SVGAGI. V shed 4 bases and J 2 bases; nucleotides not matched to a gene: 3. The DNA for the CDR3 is TGTGCCAGCAGTTTAGCGGGGGGACTCACAGATACGCAGTATTTT. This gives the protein CASSLAGGLTDTQYF.

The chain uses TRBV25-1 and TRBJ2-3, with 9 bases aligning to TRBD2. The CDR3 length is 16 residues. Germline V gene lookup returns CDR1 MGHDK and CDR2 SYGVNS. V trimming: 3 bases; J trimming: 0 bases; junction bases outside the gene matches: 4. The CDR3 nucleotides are TGTGCCAGCAGTGAGAGGCTAGCGGGGAGCACAGATACGCAGTATTTT. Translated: CASSERLAGSTDTQYF.

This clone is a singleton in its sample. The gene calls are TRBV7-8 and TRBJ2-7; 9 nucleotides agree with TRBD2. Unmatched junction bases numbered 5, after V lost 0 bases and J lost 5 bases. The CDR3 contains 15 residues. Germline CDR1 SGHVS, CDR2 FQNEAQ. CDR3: CASSLAAGGPNEQYF. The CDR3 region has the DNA TGTGCCAGCAGCTTAGCGGCGGGGGGGCCTAACGAGCAGTACTTC.

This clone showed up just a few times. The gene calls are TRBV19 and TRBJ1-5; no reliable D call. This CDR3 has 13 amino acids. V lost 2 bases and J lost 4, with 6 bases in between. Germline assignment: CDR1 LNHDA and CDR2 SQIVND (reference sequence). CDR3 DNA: TGTGCCAGTAGTATAAGGGTAAATCAGCCCCAGCATTTT. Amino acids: CASSIRVNQPQHF. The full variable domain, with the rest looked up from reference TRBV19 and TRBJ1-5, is DGGITQSPKYLFRKEGQNVTLSCEQNLNHDAMYWYRQDPGQGLRLIYYSQIVNDFQKGDIAEGYSVSREKKESFPLTVTSAQKNPTAFYLCASSIRVNQPQHFGDGTRLSIL.

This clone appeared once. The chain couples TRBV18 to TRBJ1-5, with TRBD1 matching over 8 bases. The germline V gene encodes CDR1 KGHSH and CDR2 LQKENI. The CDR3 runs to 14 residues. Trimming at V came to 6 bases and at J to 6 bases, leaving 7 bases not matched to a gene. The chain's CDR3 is CASSLGQGAQPQHF. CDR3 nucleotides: TGTGCCAGCTCGCTCGGGCAGGGGGCTCAGCCCCAGCATTTT.

CDR3: CASSPLSGSTGELFF. The CDR3 DNA follows: TGTGCCAGCAGCCCTCTCAGCGGGAGCACCGGGGAGCTGTTTTTT. The V gene is TRBV6-4, the J gene TRBJ2-2; 8 bases agree with TRBD2. The V gene's germline CDR1 is MRHNA and CDR2 SNTAGT. The junction had 7 bases not matched to a gene; V was cut back by 6 bases and J by 4 bases. CDR3 size: 15 residues.

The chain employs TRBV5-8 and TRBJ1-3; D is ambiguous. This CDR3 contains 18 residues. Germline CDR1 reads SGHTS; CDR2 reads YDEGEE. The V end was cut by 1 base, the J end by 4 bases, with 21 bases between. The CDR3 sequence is CASSLSGSARVGGNTIYF. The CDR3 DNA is TGTGCCAGCAGCTTGAGCGGCTCAGCGAGGGTAGGAGGAAACACCATATATTTT.

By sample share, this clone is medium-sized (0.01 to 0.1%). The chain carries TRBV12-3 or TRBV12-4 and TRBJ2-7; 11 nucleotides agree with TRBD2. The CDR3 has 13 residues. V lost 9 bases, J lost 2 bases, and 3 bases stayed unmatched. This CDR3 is CASSGGATYEQYF. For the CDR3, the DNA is TGTGCCAGTAGCGGGGGGGCTACCTACGAGCAGTACTTC.

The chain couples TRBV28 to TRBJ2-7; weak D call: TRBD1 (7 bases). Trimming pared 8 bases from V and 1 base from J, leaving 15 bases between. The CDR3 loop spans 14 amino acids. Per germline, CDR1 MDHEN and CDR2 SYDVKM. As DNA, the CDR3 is TGTGCCAGCGGACTACAGGGGAGGTCCTACGAGCAGTACTTC. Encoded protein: CASGLQGRSYEQYF.

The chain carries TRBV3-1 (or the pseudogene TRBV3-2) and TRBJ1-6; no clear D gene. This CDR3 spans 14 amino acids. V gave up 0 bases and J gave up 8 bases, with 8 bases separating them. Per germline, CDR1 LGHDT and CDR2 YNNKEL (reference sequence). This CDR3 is CASSQDPGYSPLHF. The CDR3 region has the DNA TGTGCCAGCAGCCAAGATCCGGGGTATTCACCCCTCCACTTT.

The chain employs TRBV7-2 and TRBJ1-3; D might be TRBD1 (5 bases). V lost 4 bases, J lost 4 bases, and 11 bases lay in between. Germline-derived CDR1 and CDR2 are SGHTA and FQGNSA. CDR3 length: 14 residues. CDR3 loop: CASSSRAGGNTIYF. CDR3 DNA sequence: TGTGCCAGCAGCTCCAGGGCAGGGGGAAACACCATATATTTT.

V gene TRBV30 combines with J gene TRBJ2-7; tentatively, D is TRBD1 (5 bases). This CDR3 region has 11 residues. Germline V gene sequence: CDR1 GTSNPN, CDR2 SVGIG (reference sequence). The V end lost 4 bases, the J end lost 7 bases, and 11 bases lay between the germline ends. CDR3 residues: CAWISRDEQYF. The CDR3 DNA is TGTGCCTGGATTAGCAGGGATGAGCAGTACTTC.

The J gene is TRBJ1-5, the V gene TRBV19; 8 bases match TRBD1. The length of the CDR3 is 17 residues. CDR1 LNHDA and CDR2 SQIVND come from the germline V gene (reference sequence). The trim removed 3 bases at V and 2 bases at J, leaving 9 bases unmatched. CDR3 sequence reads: CASSILVGRGRNQPQHF. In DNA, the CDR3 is TGTGCCAGTAGTATTCTGGTTGGCAGGGGGCGCAATCAGCCCCAGCATTTT.

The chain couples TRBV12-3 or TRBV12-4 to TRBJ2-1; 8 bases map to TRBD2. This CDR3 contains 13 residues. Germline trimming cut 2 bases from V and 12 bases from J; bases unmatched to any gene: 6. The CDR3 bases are TGTGCCAGCAGTTTACGGGGGGGTGGTGGGCAGTTCTTC. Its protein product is CASSLRGGGGQFF.

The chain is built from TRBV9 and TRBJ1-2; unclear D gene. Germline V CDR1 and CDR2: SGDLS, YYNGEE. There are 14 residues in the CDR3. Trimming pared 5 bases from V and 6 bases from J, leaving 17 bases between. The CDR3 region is CASSQQPYSDGYTF. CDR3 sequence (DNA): TGTGCCAGCAGTCAACAACCCTATTCTGATGGCTACACCTTC. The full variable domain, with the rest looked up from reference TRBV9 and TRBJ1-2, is DSGVTQTPKHLITATGQRVTLRCSPRSGDLSVYWYQQSLDQGLQFLIQYYNGEERAKGNILERFSAQQFPDLHSELNLSSLELGDSALYFCASSQQPYSDGYTFGSGTRLTVV.